This T cell receptor beta chain is drawn from a study of T cell responses to AZD1222 COVID-19 vaccine. Produced via immunoSEQ multiplex PCR; TCRdb's table is partial and in-frame only. The sample has under 150,000 clones, roughly nine tenths seen once. V dropped 1 base and J dropped 2; count of bases not matched to a gene: 5. Germline V CDR1 and CDR2: SGHNT, YENEEA. The CDR3 extends over 15 amino acids. This sequence was found in an adult in good health. V is TRBV11-3 and J is TRBJ2-7; 7 nucleotides agree with TRBD1. This material consisted of peripheral blood, taken on day 0 of AZD1222 vaccination. The CDR3 nucleotides are TGTGCCAGCAGCTTAGCATCGGACAGGCCCTACGAGCAGTACTTC. Encoded protein: CASSLASDRPYEQYF. Full variable domain (outside the CDR3, taken from reference TRBV11-3 and TRBJ2-7): EAGVVQSPRYKIIEKKQPVAFWCNPISGHNTLYWYLQNLGQGPELLIRYENEEAVDDSQLPKDRFSAERLKGVDSTLKIQPAELGDSAVYLCASSLASDRPYEQYFGPGTRLTVT.